This paragraph covers one TCR beta chain sequence. A single count supports this clone. This receptor's antigen is unknown. Base quality data are lacking; no much larger clone is found one base away. Taken from cysteine to phenylalanine, the CDR3 has 16 residues. The DNA shown is the 48-base CDR3, in frame from base 1. Via the germline V gene, CDR1 is KGHSH and CDR2 LQKENI. Trimming takes 3 bases from V and 3 bases from J, and the germline ends sit 18 bases apart. Libraries were made using the immunoSEQ multiplex PCR assay. A mixture of 60 forward primers for TCR Vbeta segments and 13 reverse primers for TCR Jbeta segments was used in the multiplex PCR. Amplification of the CDR3 region of rearranged TCR beta genes was performed with a multiplex PCR assay on genomic DNA. The Illumina HiSeq System was used to sequence the amplified TCR beta libraries as 87-base-pair reads. In the paper's pipeline: Across the 600 to 700 repertoires, a later analysis counted some 81 million unique TCR beta chains, 8.5 million to 12 million of which were shared by at least two donors. Raw reads were error-corrected and collapsed into unique sequences by a nearest-neighbor algorithm in which closely related sequences were merged to remove PCR and sequencing errors. To assign V, D and J gene segments, CDR3 sequences were aligned to IMGT reference sequences. Each retained sequence needed at least a six-nucleotide match to both a V gene segment and a J gene segment. A rearrangement was called productive if the CDR3 had no stop codons and remained in frame with V and J, and every other rearrangement was called non-productive. Following IMGT convention, CDR3 was defined as the stretch from the second conserved V-encoded cysteine up to the conserved J-encoded phenylalanine. The earlier analysis of fewer than 750 of the donors excluded sequences that lacked an unambiguous match to a single V gene segment. In an earlier analysis of 587 of the donors, V segments were called functional above 56.7% productive rearrangements and were called segregating when the between-donor standard deviation exceeded 5%. To diagnose cytomegalovirus status from the catalog of TCR beta chain sequences, a statistical classification framework was built. A later analysis assigned V and J genes by comparing TCR nucleotide sequences with IMGT/GENE-DB human TR gene sequences. A later analysis assigned CDR3 sequences and most-parsimonious VDJ recombination scenarios with the TCRdist pipeline. A later analysis defined each TCR beta chain by its CDR3 amino acid sequence plus V-gene family, and excluded reads lacking a unique V-gene family. As a way to deal with suspected cross-contamination and a sequencing artifact, a later analysis dropped 640 or so nucleotide sequences that were highly shared and had low generation probability. A later analysis calculated a clonal expansion index for each public chain from normalized within-repertoire ranks of inferred template counts. In a later analysis, generation probabilities were computed using a VDJ recombination model fitted to out-of-frame rearrangements, and the results were checked against IGoR. In a later analysis, hypergeometric tests were used to score TCR-TCR, TCR-HLA and TCR-CMV co-occurrence, with a repertoire-size bias correction applied to TCR pairs. In a later analysis, false discovery rates were estimated by permuting HLA or CMV assignments 20 times. In a later analysis, co-occurring TCRs were grouped using DBSCAN, with TCRdist sequence similarity added in when clustering inside HLA-allele-positive subsets. Repertoires with fewer than 30,000 or more than 120,000 public chains were left out of co-occurrence clustering, as were five repertoires with anomalous nucleotide sharing. This immuneACCESS table, as held by TCRdb, lists in-frame sequences with V and J called but not all clones. Of the missing ones, under half trace to an unresolved V gene in checked studies; the others have no known cause. V, J and clone size derive from that table, while D and trimming were established from the DNA sequence. Here the sample has about 160,000 clones; about 81% occur a single time. Clones ranked in the top ten supply 1.5% to 2% of the sample.

These data come from a study of cytomegalovirus exposure and HLA in healthy donors (dated by TCRdb to about 2017). The study in broad terms: An earlier analysis of some 500 of the donors reported 276 Gb of sequence data and some 120 million unique TCR beta sequences from about 200 million T cells. An early release that covered about 600 HLA-typed donors contained 300 to 350 gigabases of sequencing data and roughly 84 million unique TCR sequences. The genetic ancestry cluster associated with self-reported Caucasian donors included 81% of the roughly 390 genotyped donors. The study aimed to test whether cataloging public T cell receptors could reveal signatures of past pathogen exposure. The study profiled the T cell repertoires of some 610 subjects by immunosequencing and related them to cytomegalovirus serostatus. A separate validation cohort of roughly 110 different subjects was used in addition to the approximately 640-subject first cohort. The study combined high-throughput TCR immunosequencing, statistical association of individual TCRs with disease status, and machine learning to predict cytomegalovirus infection status. A later analysis re-examined previously published TCR beta repertoires from hundreds of donors and added high-resolution HLA genotyping to investigate patterns of TCR occurrence. Rather than drawing on any new phenotypic data, the later analysis identified candidate immune exposures from TCR beta sequences and the way those sequences occurred across donors. An earlier analysis of around 580 of the donors used high-throughput TCR beta sequencing to judge whether each TCR beta V gene segment behaved as functional or pseudogenic. Donor age, sex, ethnicity and CMV serostatus were collected together with the repertoire data. In a later genetic analysis, genome-wide SNP genotypes for about three fifths of the roughly 670 donors were used, and that subset was treated as a discovery cohort. Every repertoire in the discovery cohort had been generated on one and the same sequencing platform. Both class I and class II loci were covered by HLA typing, at four-digit resolution. Typing coverage varied by locus: roughly 629-630 donors for A, B, C, DRB1 and DQB1; around 560 for DQA1; over 600 for DPA1; about 450 for DPB1. Roughly 5 DR-DQ haplotypes were treated as single units for association and clustering because of strong linkage in the cohort. Across around 400 genotyped donors of the cohort, an average of approximately 240,000 unique TCR beta nucleotide sequences per donor were sequenced, and 15% to 20% of those sequences were non-productive. On the study overall, not on this receptor specifically: A further reported finding was that TCR beta sequences accurately predicted the HLA-A and HLA-B alleles for most subjects in the first cohort. A later analysis found that TCR association rates varied across HLA loci, with DRB1 alleles showing the most associated TCRs and HLA-C alleles the fewest. The study gave a list of 150 to 200 TCR beta chains associated with cytomegalovirus. The only immune exposure information available for the cohort was CMV serostatus. Most TCR sequences were observed very rarely across donors, whereas some public TCRs were present in many individuals. Specific HLA alleles were associated with 18,000 or so TCR beta sequences at a false discovery rate of 0.05 in a later analysis. Because HLA typing was missing for some donors at each locus, association tests included only the typed subset. A cluster of highly shared sequence variants was judged likely to be a technical artifact of the sequencing pipeline. Strong co-occurrence of HLA alleles, especially DR and DQ, made assigning TCR associations to individual alleles difficult. V-gene and J-gene trimming of TCR beta chains was associated with a missense DCLRE1C variant in a later genetic analysis, and the association was replicated in an independent cohort. In a later genetic analysis, fewer N-insertions in productive TCRs were reported among donors in an Asian-associated ancestry cluster than the roughly 640-donor mean. Linkage disequilibrium might explain the correlated functional status among segregating V segments, but an unknown experimental factor could not be ruled out. Cytomegalovirus status was reported to be diagnosed by the classifier with high specificity and sensitivity in both the original and validation cohorts. In a later analysis, most CMV-associated TCR beta chains were found to appear HLA-restricted, with HLA associations seemingly driven largely by CMV exposure. The earlier analysis of approximately 590 of the donors excluded 15 to 20 rarely observed V segments, including chromosome 9 orphons, because counts were too low. According to the authors, the approach could potentially be generalized to other disease states and immunological phenotypes. A few of the identified cytomegalovirus-associated TCR beta chains were confirmed in vitro to be specific for cytomegalovirus antigens. According to a later analysis, parvovirus B19, influenza, CMV and Epstein-Barr virus appeared linked to several top co-occurrence clusters. This cohort had only TCR beta chains sequenced, and the lack of alpha or paired-chain data limited which features could be detected. An earlier analysis of 587 of the donors showed that most TCR beta V segments appeared in productive rearrangements either about 87% or about 30% of the time, which broadly matched IMGT annotations. Compared with equally common non-associated chains, HLA-associated TCR beta chains in a later analysis were more clonally expanded and had lower generation probabilities. Sequencing depth was assumed to be roughly uniform across donors in the presence/absence analyses, though that assumption may not hold. Some IMGT-functional V segments, including TRBV6-2 and TRBV6-3, could not be told apart with the 87-base-pair reads, so those segments were excluded.

The cohort was made up of 650 to 700 healthy bone marrow donors. Cohort members were all nominally healthy when sampled, although unrecorded immune exposures were likely present. The donor tested CMV seronegative, placing the donor among the 350 or so seronegative members of the cohort. Every donor gave a peripheral blood sample, and the peripheral blood mononuclear cells from that sample were used for TCR beta sequencing. The Qiagen DNeasy Blood Extraction Kit was used to extract genomic DNA from the blood cell samples. This sequence uses TRBV18 and TRBJ2-7; a tentative D match to TRBD2 spans 7 bases. Sequenced sample: PBMCs. The receptor's source is a woman between 18 and 29 years old in good health and CMV-seronegative. CDR3 reads: CASSPRSGGTLYEQYF. Read as DNA, the sequence is TGTGCCAGCTCACCCCGGTCGGGGGGCACGCTCTACGAGCAGTACTTC.